This T cell receptor (beta chain) was found in a study of cytotoxic CD8 clonotypes in ibrutinib-treated CLL (dated by TCRdb to the early 2020s). Looking at the study overall: The cohort was composed of ten to eleven relapsed/refractory and roughly 15 treatment-naive patients; IGHV unmutated status was identified in approximately 17 patients. Of the approximately 87 participants in the trial, about 26 had longitudinal samples available. Every remission and progressive disease sample was obtained while ibrutinib was still being received by the patients. Response samples were taken after a median of about a year on treatment, ranging from 6 to 36 months. Cryopreserved peripheral blood mononuclear cells were collected at three points: before therapy, at response, and at either sustained remission or disease progression. Responses were partial in 24 patients and complete in 2; after median approximately 66 months follow-up, about 15 stayed in remission and about twelve progressed. On average, each sample had some 260,000 productive templates and approximately 89,000 productive rearrangements. Results the study describes overall, beyond this receptor: Public clonotypes were rare and either contracted or stayed stable during treatment, and the rise in clonality at ibrutinib response reflected the expansion of private clonotypes. At ibrutinib response clonality went up, during sustained remission it held steady, and at progression it dropped back toward baseline. At baseline, clonality was higher than in age-matched healthy donors and showed a strong correlation with circulating CD8+ T-cell counts. Sustained-remission and progressing patients did not have matched sampling times, and lymph node repertoires were not examined.

This clone was observed once. Its antigen is currently not known. Base qualities are not at hand, and no much larger clone is one base apart. The goal of deep resolution MiSeq sequencing was a depth between 1 in 1 million and 1 in 200,000 T cells, and coverage averaged 10x per clonotype. The immunoSEQ hsTCRB Kit was used to generate TCR beta libraries. Turning to the authors' computational methods: ImmunoSEQ Data Assistant and ImmunoSEQ Analyzer were used for data analysis, and V, D and J genes were assigned according to IMGT definitions. Clonality, with values ranging from 0 to 1, was calculated as one minus the normalized Shannon entropy of productive rearrangement frequencies. Only overrepresented clonotypes making up at least 0.05% of the repertoire of each patient were included in the public clonotype analysis. Some 13 age-matched healthy donor repertoires from immuneACCESS served as clonality controls. Imported from immuneACCESS, the table was reduced by TCRdb to in-frame sequences with V and J called. These copies leave out some clones; in studies compared against another copy, an unresolved V gene accounts for under half, and the cause of the remainder is not known. The D gene and trimming were derived from the DNA, and the V and J assignments and clone size from that table. Present in this sample are tens of thousands of clones, 65% to 75% of which were seen just once. The ten largest clones add up to approximately 30% of the sample.

The time point label on this specimen signifies: roughly 23 months on ibrutinib. Roughly 2.2 micrograms of genomic DNA were extracted from cryopreserved PBMCs for TCR beta library preparation. Longitudinal blood samples from CLL patients on ibrutinib monotherapy were analyzed using high-throughput TCR beta sequencing. The patients were enrolled in a single-center, open-label phase 2 trial of ibrutinib monotherapy. CDR1 and CDR2, looked up from the germline V gene, are MNHNS and SASEGT. At the junction V is shortened by 1 base and J by 3 bases, with 10 bases in between. Including the terminal cysteine and phenylalanine, the CDR3 comprises 15 residues. Of all the DNA, just the CDR3 is kept, 45 bases in frame from base 1.

This TCR was recovered from a human donor with chronic lymphocytic leukemia. The chain is made from TRBV6-1 and TRBJ1-5, with the D gene too uncertain to name. Source: PBMCs, taken after 24 months of ibrutinib treatment. The CDR3 here reads CASSEVRYVNQPQHF. In nucleotides, the sequence is TGTGCCAGCAGTGAAGTCAGATATGTCAATCAGCCCCAGCATTTT.